The 8 T cell receptor beta chains below come from one sample, sequenced in a study of T cell responses to AZD1222 COVID-19 vaccine. Repertoires were generated with immunoSEQ multiplex PCR, while TCRdb's copy carries only in-frame clones and drops some. The top ten clones hold more than 1.5% of a sample with about 140,000 clones, around 87% of them seen once. The sample in question was peripheral blood, obtained on day 0 of AZD1222 vaccination. The receptors here all came from an adult in good health.

This clone showed up just once. The chain couples TRBV5-8 to TRBJ1-5; a possible D gene is TRBD1 (5 bases). Germline CDR1 and CDR2: SGHTS and YDEGEE. This CDR3 comprises 19 residues. Trimming took 1 base from V and 0 from J, leaving 20 bases between them. The CDR3 sequence is CASSLKRGWGIYSNQPQHF. CDR3 bases: TGTGCCAGCAGCTTGAAACGCGGGTGGGGGATCTATAGCAATCAGCCCCAGCATTTT.

The rearrangement joins TRBV7-8 to TRBJ2-1, with 9 bases fitting TRBD2. CDR1 and CDR2 from the germline V gene are SGHVS and FQNEAQ. The CDR3 extends over 16 amino acids. The ends lost 5 bases at V and 5 bases at J; junction bases unmatched: 10. CDR3 sequence (DNA): TGTGCCAGCAGCCTCCTGAAAGCGGGGGGTCACAATGAGCAGTTCTTC. Amino acid sequence: CASSLLKAGGHNEQFF.

The V gene is TRBV28, the J gene TRBJ1-1; a weak D match, TRBD1 (6 bases). The CDR3 length is 16 residues. V lost 5 bases to trimming and J lost 4 bases, with 20 bases between them. Looked up from germline, CDR1 is MDHEN and CDR2 is SYDVKM. Written as DNA, the CDR3 is TGTGCCAGCAGTATCAGGACAGCGGTTCTGAGCACTGAAGCTTTCTTT. The encoded protein is CASSIRTAVLSTEAFF.

This rearrangement joins TRBV10-2 to TRBJ2-4; D remains ambiguous. V lost 5 bases to trimming and J lost 8 bases, with 13 bases between them. The CDR3 runs 13 residues. Germline-derived CDR1 and CDR2 are WSHSY and SAAADI. This chain's CDR3 is CASSNSKVDIQYF. The DNA of the CDR3 is TGCGCCAGCAGTAACAGTAAGGTCGACATTCAGTACTTC.

This clone was detected a few times. The CDR3 DNA sequence: TGTGCCAGCAGCAAAGGCGGGATTAACACTGAAGCTTTCTTT. This encodes CASSKGGINTEAFF. The V gene is TRBV27, the J gene TRBJ1-1, with D unclear. The length of the CDR3 is 14 residues. The V gene lost 6 bases and the J gene lost 2 bases, with 13 bases spanning the gap. Germline V CDR1 and CDR2: MNHEY, SMNVEV (reference sequence).

V usage is TRBV7-6 and J usage is TRBJ2-2; D call uncertain. Trimming took off 7 bases at V and 0 bases at J, with 12 bases between the two ends. The CDR3 is 15 amino acids. The germline gives CDR1 SGHVS, CDR2 FNYEAQ. The CDR3 here is CASTPVGSNTGELFF. CDR3 DNA sequence: TGTGCCAGCACCCCCGTTGGATCGAACACCGGGGAGCTGTTTTTT.

In this sample, this clone turned up a few times. V gene TRBV7-6 combines with J gene TRBJ2-5, with no clear D. The CDR3 spans 15 residues. Germline lookup yields CDR1 SGHVS and CDR2 FNYEAQ. V was pared by 0 bases and J by 4 bases, with 12 bases between. This chain's CDR3 is CASSLALETGETQYF. The CDR3 nucleotides read TGTGCCAGCAGCTTAGCCTTAGAAACTGGAGAGACCCAGTACTTC.

The chain links TRBV6-5 to TRBJ2-5; D gene ambiguous. V was cut by 4 bases and J by 3 bases, with 15 bases left in between. Germline-derived CDR1 and CDR2 are MNHEY and SVGAGI. The CDR3 is 15 residues long. CDR3 sequence: CASSSDSWAEETQYF. The CDR3 DNA reads as TGTGCCAGCAGTTCTGATTCGTGGGCAGAAGAGACCCAGTACTTC.